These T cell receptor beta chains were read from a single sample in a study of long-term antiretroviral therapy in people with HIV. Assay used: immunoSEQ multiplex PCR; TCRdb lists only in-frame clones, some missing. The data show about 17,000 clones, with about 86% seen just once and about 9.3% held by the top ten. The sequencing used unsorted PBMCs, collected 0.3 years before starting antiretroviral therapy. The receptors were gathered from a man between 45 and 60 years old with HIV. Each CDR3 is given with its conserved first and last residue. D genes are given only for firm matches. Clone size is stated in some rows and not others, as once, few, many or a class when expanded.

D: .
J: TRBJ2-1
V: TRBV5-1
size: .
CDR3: CASSLTGGPYNEQFF
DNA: TGCGCCAGCAGTCTCACAGGCGGACCATACAATGAGCAGTTCTTC

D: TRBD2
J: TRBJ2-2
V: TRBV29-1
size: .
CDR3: CSATPGLAGGTGELFF
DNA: TGCAGCGCTACACCAGGACTAGCGGGGGGAACCGGGGAGCTGTTTTTT

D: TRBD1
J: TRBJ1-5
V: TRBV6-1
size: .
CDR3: CASSDTGTGRNQPQHF
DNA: TGTGCCAGCAGTGACACCGGGACAGGGAGGAATCAGCCCCAGCATTTT

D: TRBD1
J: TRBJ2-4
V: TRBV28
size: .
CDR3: CASRSTGSSKNIQYF
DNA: TGTGCCAGCAGATCGACAGGGAGTAGCAAAAACATTCAGTACTTC

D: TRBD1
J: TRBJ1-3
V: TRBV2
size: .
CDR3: CASSSGQGNTIYF
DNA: TGTGCCAGCAGTTCGGGACAGGGAAACACCATATATTTT

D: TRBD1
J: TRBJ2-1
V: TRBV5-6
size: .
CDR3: CASRGDRGRDNEQFF
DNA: TGTGCCAGCAGGGGGGACAGGGGGAGAGACAATGAGCAGTTCTTC

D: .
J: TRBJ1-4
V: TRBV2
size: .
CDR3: CASRLGYREKLFF
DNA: TGTGCCAGCCGACTGGGGTATCGTGAAAAACTGTTTTTT

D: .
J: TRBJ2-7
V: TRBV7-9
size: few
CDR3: CASSPMSYEQYF
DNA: TGTGCCAGCAGCCCGATGTCCTACGAGCAGTACTTC

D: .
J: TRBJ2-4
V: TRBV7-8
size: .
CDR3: CASSPAWVGAKNIQYF
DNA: TGTGCCAGCAGCCCAGCTTGGGTGGGAGCCAAAAACATTCAGTACTTC

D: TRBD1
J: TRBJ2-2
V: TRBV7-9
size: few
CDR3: CASSLRRPLRQGGPGELFF
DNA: TGTGCCAGCAGCTTACGCCGACCCTTAAGACAGGGCGGGCCCGGGGAGCTGTTTTTT

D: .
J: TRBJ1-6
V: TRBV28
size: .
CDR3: CASRPATSYNSPLHF
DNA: TGTGCCAGCAGACCCGCGACCTCCTATAATTCACCCCTCCACTTT

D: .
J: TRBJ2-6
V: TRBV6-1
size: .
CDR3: CASSEVATGANVLTF
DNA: TGTGCCAGCAGTGAAGTAGCCACTGGGGCCAACGTCCTGACTTTC

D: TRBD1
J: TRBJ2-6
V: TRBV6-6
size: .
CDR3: CASSNRGDGANVLTF
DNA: TGTGCCAGCAGTAACAGGGGGGATGGGGCCAACGTCCTGACTTTC

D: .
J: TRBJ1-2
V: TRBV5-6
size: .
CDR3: CASSLRAGVYTF
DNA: TGTGCCAGCAGCTTGAGGGCAGGAGTATACACCTTC

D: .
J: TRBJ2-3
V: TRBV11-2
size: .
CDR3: CASRYERYSTDTQYF
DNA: TGTGCCAGCAGATATGAGAGGTACAGCACAGATACGCAGTATTTT

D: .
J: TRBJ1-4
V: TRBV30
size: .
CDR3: CAWSGGRTEKLFF
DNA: TGTGCCTGGAGTGGAGGCAGGACGGAAAAACTGTTTTTT

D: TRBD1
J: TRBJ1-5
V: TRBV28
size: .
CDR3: CASSTGQVAGPQHF
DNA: TGTGCCAGCAGCACCGGACAGGTCGCTGGGCCCCAGCATTTT